This T cell receptor beta chain was profiled in a study of glioma-infiltrating T cells. Note on this clonotype: The antigen is undetermined.

Amplification of TCR alpha and beta CDR3 regions from RNA used iRepertoire nested multiplex PCR. TCRdb passed the multiplex PCR reads through MiXCR, listing each CDR3 protein once. This sample has around 140,000 distinct CDR3 sequences, with around 42% found just once. The CDR3 has 15 amino acids. V shed 1 base and J shed 0 bases, with 8 bases lying between them. CDR1 LGHDT and CDR2 YNNKEL come from the germline V gene (reference sequence). Overall study findings and caveats: Tissue and blood shared very few CDR3 sequences.

The gene calls are TRBV3-1 and TRBJ2-3; D possibly corresponds to TRBD1 (6 bases). This TCR was sampled from a human donor with low-grade glioma or glioblastoma, undergoing nonglioma brain surgery, or in good health (not recorded which). Specimen: glioma tissue, nonneoplastic brain tissue, or PBMCs (not recorded which). This chain's CDR3 is CASSQVGASTDTQYF. The CDR3 region has the DNA TGTGCCAGCAGCCAAGTGGGGGCTAGCACAGATACGCAGTATTTT.